This section outlines one T cell receptor beta chain sequence together with its context. How the authors handled the data: Scientists estimated how many nucleated cells there were by amplifying reference gene primers. Generated by immunoSEQ multiplex PCR, the TCRdb table keeps only in-frame clones and is missing some. Clone size and the V and J calls come from that table; the DNA yielded D and trimming. Found here are about 240,000 clones, around nine tenths of them singletons; the top ten hold 7.1%. These data are taken from a study of blood T cell repertoires in COVID-19. Study-level information: The study drew acute and convalescent COVID-19 samples from the United States, Italy and Spain. T cells, B-cell-depleted T cells, or PBMCs provided the cDNA or gDNA that served as material.

This CDR3 has 14 amino acids. Germline V gives CDR1 LGHDT, CDR2 YNNKEL (reference sequence). V was clipped by 0 bases and J by 3 bases, with 8 bases between them. This receptor was taken from a woman in her 70s with active or convalescent COVID-19. The V call is TRBV3-1 (or the pseudogene TRBV3-2), the J call TRBJ1-1; the D is unclear. The sequenced material came from peripheral blood. This CDR3 reads CASSQDPLYTEAFF. The CDR3 DNA reads TGTGCCAGCAGCCAAGATCCACTGTACACTGAAGCTTTCTTT.